This TCR beta chain is from a study of blood T cell repertoires in COVID-19. Per the study methods: How many nucleated cells were present was estimated from reference gene primer amplification. The assay was immunoSEQ multiplex PCR, and TCRdb's table has in-frame clones only and misses some. V and J calls and clone size follow that table, whereas D and trimming were derived from the DNA. The data hold some 250,000 clones, with around 90% observed a single time. Germline trimming cut 4 bases from V and 6 bases from J; bases unmatched to any gene: 9. The germline gives CDR1 LGHDT, CDR2 YNNKEL (reference sequence). CDR3 length: 15 residues.

Input material: peripheral blood. The rearrangement uses TRBV3-1 (or the pseudogene TRBV3-2) and TRBJ2-1, with TRBD2 matching over 7 bases. This TCR was sampled from a woman aged 40-49 years who had recovered from COVID-19. CDR3 protein: CASSPAGGGRNEQFF. The CDR3 bases are TGTGCCAGCAGCCCCGCTGGGGGAGGGCGCAATGAGCAGTTCTTC.